The entry below gives a single TCR beta chain sequence along with its context. Its binding antigen is unknown. Base qualities are not recorded, but no much larger clone differs from it by a single base. The data derive from a study of glioma-infiltrating T cells (TCRdb year 2016). Describing the broader study: Glioma tissue, non-neoplastic brain tissue and matched peripheral blood mononuclear cells were used as sources from which TCR alpha- and beta-chain repertoires were sequenced. To measure divergence between tissue and blood T-cell populations, each tissue-infiltrating repertoire was compared with the peripheral blood repertoire of the same patient. The paired cohort was made up of three low-grade glioma patients, several primary glioblastoma patients and three non-glioma patients who contributed non-neoplastic brain tissue.

General study outcomes and caveats: In non-neoplastic patients, VJ-independent divergence between tissue and blood fell below expectation, whereas in all gliomas, and especially in low-grade gliomas, the divergence rose above expectation. Very few CDR3 sequences were found to be shared between tissue and blood, and this scarcity was attributed to high CDR3 diversity and limited sampling. The group comparisons were based on small numbers of patients: three non-neoplastic, three low-grade glioma and seven to nine glioblastoma patients.

V loses 3 bases, J loses 2 bases, and the germline ends lie 13 bases apart. Inclusive of the bounding cysteine and phenylalanine, the CDR3 is 15 residues long. The read is trimmed to its CDR3 DNA, 45 bases read in frame from base 1. CDR1 and CDR2, looked up from the germline V gene, are SGHDT and YYEEEE. TCR alpha and beta CDR3 regions were amplified with the iRepertoire nested amplicon-rescue multiplex PCR (arm-PCR) platform from RNA. For one-step reverse transcription and amplification, about 95-400 ng of tissue mRNA or PBMC total RNA was used as input. Following bead purification, Illumina adapters were added by a secondary multiplex PCR, and libraries between 200 and 400 bp were gel-purified. Demultiplexing relied on internal 6-nucleotide barcodes carried by the libraries. The libraries were sequenced on an Illumina MiSeq using 2x220 or 2x250 nucleotide paired-end reads. The paper's processing steps were these. Paired reads were merged using FLASH 1.2.11 and were aligned to the GRCh37 human genome using BWA-MEM, after which TRA and TRB reads were extracted. V and J assignment used an IMGT-derived reference of cassette sequences and CDR3 motifs that included pseudogenes. Reads were translated in three frames, and productive CDR3s were defined by a C…FGXG motif without stop codons. Unique combinations of V-J cassette pair and CDR3 amino acid sequence were defined as clonotypes. Filtering of reads was based on Hamming distance, with the threshold set by the sequence error rate of each sample in mapped regions. TCRdb trimmed public reads at Q25 via fastp, called clones via MiXCR and kept in-frame beta chains. Rows matching on CDR3 protein sequence are summarized as one entry with the most common DNA and genes. These V and J calls originate from TCRdb's pipeline instead of the authors' own analysis. This sample lists about 210,000 distinct CDR3 sequences; around 32% were detected once. The top ten clonotypes cover 20% of the sample.

The V and J genes are TRBV5-6 and TRBJ2-3; TRBD1 might be the D gene, on 7 matching bases. The clonotype originates from a human donor with low-grade glioma or glioblastoma, undergoing nonglioma brain surgery, or in good health (not recorded which). The sequenced sample was glioma tissue, nonneoplastic brain tissue, or PBMCs (not recorded which). The CDR3 protein sequence reads: CASSSQGRFTDTQYF. The bases read TGTGCCAGCAGCTCACAGGGGAGGTTCACAGATACGCAGTATTTT.